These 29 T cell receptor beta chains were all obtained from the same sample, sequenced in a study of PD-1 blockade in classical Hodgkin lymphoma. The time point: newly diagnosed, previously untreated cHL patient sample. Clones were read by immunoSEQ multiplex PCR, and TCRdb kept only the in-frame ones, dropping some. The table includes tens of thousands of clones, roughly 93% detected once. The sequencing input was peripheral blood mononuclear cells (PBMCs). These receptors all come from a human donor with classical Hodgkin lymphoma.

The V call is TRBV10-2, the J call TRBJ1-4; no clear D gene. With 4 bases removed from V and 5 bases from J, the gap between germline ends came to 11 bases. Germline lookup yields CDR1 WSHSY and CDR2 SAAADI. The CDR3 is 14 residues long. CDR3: CASSGRTANEKLFF. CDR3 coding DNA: TGCGCCAGCAGTGGTCGGACCGCGAATGAAAAACTGTTTTTT.

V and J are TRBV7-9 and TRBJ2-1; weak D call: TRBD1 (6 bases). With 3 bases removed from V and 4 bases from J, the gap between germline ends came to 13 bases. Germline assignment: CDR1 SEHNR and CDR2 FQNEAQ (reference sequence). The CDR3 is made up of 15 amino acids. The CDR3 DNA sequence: TGTGCCAGCAGCTTGCTGGGGGCGCGGTACAATGAGCAGTTCTTC. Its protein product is CASSLLGARYNEQFF.

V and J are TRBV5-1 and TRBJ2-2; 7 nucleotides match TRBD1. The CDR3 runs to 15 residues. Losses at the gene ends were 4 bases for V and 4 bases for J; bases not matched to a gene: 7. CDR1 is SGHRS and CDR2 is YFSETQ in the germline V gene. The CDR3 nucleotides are TGCGCCAGCAGCGGGGAAGGGGGCAGCACCGGGGAGCTGTTTTTT. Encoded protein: CASSGEGGSTGELFF.

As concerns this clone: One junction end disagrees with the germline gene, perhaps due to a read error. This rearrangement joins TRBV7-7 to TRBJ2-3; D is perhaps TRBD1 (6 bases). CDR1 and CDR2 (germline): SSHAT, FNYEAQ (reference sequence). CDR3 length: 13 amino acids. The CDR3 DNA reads TGTGCTAGCAGCTTAGCCCAGGGGGATACGCAGTATTTT. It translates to CASSLAQGDTQYF.

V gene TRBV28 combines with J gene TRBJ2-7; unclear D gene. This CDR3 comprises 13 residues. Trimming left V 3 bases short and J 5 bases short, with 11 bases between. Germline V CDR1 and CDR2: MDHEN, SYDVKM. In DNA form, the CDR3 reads TGTGCCAGCAGTTTTCCCCCAACCCACGAGCAGTACTTC. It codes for CASSFPPTHEQYF.

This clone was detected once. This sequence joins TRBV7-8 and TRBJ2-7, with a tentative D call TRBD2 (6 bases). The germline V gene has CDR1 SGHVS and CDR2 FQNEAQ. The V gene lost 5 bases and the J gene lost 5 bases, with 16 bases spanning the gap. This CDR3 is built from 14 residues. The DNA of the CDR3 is TGTGCCAGCAGCGAAAGGTGGCGGGAAGACGAGCAGTACGTC. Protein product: CASSERWREDEQYV.

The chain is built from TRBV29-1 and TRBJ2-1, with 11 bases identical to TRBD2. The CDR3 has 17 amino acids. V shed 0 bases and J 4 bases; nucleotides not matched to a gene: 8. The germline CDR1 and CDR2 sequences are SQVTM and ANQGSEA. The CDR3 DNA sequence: TGCAGCGTTGAAGATCCGGCGGGACTAGCGGTTTACAATGAGCAGTTCTTC. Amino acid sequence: CSVEDPAGLAVYNEQFF.

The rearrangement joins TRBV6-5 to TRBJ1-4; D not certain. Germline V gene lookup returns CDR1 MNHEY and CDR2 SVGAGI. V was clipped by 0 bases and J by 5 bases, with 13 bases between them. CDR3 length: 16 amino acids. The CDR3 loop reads CASSYSGVGINEKLFF. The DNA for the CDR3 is TGTGCCAGCAGTTACTCGGGCGTGGGGATCAATGAAAAACTGTTTTTT.

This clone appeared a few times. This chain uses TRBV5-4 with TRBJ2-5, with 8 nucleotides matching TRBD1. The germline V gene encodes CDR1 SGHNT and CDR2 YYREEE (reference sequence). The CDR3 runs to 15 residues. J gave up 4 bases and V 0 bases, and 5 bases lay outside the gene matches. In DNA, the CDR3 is TGTGCCAGCAGCTTGGGGCAGGGGGCTGGAGAGACCCAGTACTTC. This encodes CASSLGQGAGETQYF. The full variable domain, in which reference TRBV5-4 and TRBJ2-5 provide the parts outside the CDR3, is ETGVTQSPTHLIKTRGQQVTLRCSSQSGHNTVSWYQQALGQGPQFIFQYYREEENGRGNFPPRFSGLQFPNYSSELNVNALELDDSALYLCASSLGQGAGETQYFGPGTRLLVL.

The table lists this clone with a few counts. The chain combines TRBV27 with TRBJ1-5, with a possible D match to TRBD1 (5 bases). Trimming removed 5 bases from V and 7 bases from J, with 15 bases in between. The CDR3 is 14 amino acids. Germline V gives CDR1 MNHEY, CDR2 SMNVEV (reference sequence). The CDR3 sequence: CASSPGTWGQPQHF. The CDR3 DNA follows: TGTGCCAGCAGTCCCGGAACCTGGGGGCAGCCCCAGCATTTT.

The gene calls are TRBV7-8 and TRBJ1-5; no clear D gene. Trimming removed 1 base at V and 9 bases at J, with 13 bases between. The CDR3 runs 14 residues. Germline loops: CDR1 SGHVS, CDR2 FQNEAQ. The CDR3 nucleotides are TGTGCCAGCAGCTTAGGCCCCTTCGAGGCGCCCCAGCATTTT. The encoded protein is CASSLGPFEAPQHF.

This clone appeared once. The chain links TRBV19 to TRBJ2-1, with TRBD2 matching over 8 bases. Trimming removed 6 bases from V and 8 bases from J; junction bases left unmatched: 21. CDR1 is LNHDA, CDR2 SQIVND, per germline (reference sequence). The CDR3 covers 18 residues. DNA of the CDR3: TGTGCCAGTAGACATGTCGGGACTAGAACGTTCATTGTGGATGAGCAGTTCTTC. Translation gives CASRHVGTRTFIVDEQFF.

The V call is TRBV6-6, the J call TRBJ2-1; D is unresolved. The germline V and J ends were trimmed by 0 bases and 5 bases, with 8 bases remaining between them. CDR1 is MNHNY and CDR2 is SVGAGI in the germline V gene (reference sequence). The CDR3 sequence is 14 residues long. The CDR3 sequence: CASSYSLRDNEQFF. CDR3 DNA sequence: TGTGCCAGCAGTTACTCCCTCCGGGACAATGAGCAGTTCTTC.

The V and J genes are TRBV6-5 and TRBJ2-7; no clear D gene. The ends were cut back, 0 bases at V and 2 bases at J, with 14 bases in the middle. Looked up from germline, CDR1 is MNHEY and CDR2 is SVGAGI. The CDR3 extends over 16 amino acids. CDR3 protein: CASSYSTGPLTYEQYF. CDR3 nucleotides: TGTGCCAGCAGTTACTCGACGGGTCCCCTAACCTACGAGCAGTACTTC.

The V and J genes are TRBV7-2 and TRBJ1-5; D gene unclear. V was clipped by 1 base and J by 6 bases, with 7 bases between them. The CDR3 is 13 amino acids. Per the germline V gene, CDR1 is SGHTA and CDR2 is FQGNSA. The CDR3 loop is CASSLESGQPQHF. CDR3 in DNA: TGTGCCAGCAGCTTAGAGTCGGGTCAGCCCCAGCATTTT.

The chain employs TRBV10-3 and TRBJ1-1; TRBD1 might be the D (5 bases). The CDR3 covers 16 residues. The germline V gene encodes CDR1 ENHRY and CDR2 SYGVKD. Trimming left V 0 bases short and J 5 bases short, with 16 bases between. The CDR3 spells CAISESRGSVSTEAFF. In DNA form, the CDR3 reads TGTGCCATCAGTGAGTCGAGGGGATCAGTTTCGACTGAAGCTTTCTTT.

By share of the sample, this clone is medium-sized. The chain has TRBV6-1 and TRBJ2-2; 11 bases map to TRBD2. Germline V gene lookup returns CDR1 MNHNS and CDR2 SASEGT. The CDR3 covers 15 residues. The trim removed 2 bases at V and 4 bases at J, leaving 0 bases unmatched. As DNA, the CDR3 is TGTGCCAGCAGTGAACTAGCGGGAGGCACCGGGGAGCTGTTTTTT. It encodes CASSELAGGTGELFF.

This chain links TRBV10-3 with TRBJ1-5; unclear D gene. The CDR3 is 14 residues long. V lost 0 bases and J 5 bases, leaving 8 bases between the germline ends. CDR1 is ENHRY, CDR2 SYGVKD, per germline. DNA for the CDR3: TGTGCCATCAGTGAGTCGGGCGCGGATCAGCCCCAGCATTTT. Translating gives CAISESGADQPQHF.

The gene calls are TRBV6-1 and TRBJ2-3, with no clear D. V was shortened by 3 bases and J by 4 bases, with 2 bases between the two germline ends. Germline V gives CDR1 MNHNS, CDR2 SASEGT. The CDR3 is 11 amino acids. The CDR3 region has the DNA TGTGCCAGCAGTGATGCAGATACGCAGTATTTT. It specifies CASSDADTQYF.

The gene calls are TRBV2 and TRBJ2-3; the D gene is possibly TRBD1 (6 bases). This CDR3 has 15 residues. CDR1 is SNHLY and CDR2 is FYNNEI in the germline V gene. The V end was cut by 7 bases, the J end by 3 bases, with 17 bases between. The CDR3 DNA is TGTGCCAGCACCTGGGAGCAGGGGCAGACAGATACGCAGTATTTT. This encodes CASTWEQGQTDTQYF. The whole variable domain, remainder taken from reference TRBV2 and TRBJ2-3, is EPEVTQTPSHQVTQMGQEVILRCVPISNHLYFYWYRQILGQKVEFLVSFYNNEISEKSEIFDDQFSVERPDGSNFTLKIRSTKLEDSAMYFCASTWEQGQTDTQYFGPGTRLTVL.

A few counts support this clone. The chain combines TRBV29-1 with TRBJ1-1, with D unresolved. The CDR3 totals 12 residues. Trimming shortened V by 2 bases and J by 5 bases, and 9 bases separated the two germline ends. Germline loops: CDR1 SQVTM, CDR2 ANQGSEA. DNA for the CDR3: TGCAGCGTTGAAAGGTGGGAAACTGAAGCTTTCTTT. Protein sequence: CSVERWETEAFF.

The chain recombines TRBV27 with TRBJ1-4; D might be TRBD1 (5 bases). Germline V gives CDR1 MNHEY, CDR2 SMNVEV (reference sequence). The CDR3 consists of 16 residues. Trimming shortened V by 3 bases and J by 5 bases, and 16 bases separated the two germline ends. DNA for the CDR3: TGTGCCAGCAGTTTCAGCCCGGCCAGGGACAATGAAAAACTGTTTTTT. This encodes CASSFSPARDNEKLFF.

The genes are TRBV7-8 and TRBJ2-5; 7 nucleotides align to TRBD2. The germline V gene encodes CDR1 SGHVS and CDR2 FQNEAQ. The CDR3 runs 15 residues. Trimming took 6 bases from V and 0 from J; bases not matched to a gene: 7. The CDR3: CASSSSGRHQETQYF. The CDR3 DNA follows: TGTGCCAGCAGTTCTAGCGGCAGGCACCAAGAGACCCAGTACTTC.

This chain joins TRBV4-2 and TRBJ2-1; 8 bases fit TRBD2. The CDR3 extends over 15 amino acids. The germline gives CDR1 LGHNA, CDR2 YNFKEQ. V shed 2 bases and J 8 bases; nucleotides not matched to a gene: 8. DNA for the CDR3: TGTGCCAGCAGCCAATGGGCCGGGGGGGAGGATGAGCAGTTCTTC. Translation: CASSQWAGGEDEQFF.

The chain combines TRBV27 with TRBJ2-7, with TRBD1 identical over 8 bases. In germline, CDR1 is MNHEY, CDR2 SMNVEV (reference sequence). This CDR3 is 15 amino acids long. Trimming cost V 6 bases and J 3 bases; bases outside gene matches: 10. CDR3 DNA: TGTGCCAGCAGCGATTTCCAGGGGGCCTTCTACGAGCAGTACTTC. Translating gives CASSDFQGAFYEQYF.

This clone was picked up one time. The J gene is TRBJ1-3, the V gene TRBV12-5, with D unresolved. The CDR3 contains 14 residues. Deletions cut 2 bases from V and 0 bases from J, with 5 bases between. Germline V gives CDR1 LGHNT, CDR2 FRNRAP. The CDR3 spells CASGLRASGNTIYF. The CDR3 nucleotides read TGTGCTAGTGGTTTGAGAGCCTCTGGAAACACCATATATTTT.

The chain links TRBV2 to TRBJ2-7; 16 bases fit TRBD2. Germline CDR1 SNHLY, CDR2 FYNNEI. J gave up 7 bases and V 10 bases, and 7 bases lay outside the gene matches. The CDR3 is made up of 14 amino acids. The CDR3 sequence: CATRGTSGRGEQYV. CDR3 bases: TGTGCCACCCGAGGGACTAGCGGGAGGGGGGAGCAGTACGTC.

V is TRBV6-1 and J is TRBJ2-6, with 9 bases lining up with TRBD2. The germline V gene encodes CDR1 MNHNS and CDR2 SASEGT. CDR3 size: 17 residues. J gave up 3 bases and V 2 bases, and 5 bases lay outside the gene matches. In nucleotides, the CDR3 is TGTGCCAGCAGTGAAAAACTAGCGGGTCTTGGGGCCAACGTCCTGACTTTC. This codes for CASSEKLAGLGANVLTF.

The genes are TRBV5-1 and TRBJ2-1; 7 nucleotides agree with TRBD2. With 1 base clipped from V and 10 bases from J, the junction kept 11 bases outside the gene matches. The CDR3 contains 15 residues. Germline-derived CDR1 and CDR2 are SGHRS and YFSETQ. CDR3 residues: CASSLYGLGTGEQFF. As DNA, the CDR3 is TGCGCCAGCAGCTTGTACGGACTAGGGACGGGGGAGCAGTTCTTC.